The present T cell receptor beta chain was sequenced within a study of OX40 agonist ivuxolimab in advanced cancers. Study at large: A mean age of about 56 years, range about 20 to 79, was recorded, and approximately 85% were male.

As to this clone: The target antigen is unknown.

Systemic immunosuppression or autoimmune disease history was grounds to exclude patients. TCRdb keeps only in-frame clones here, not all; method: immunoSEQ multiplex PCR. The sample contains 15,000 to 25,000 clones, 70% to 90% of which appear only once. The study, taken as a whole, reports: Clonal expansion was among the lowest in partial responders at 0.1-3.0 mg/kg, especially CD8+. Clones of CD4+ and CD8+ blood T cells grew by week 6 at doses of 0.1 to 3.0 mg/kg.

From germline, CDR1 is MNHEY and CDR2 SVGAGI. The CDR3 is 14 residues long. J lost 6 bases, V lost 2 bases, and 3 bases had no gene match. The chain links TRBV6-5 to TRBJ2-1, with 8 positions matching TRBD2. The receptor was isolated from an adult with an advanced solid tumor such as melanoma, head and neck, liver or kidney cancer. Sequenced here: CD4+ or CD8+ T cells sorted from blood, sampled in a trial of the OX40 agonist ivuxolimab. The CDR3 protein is CASSYQGTSNEQFF. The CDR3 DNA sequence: TGTGCCAGCAGTTACCAAGGGACTAGCAATGAGCAGTTCTTC.